This is a list of T cell receptor beta chains from one sample in a study of radiation and T cells in renal cell carcinoma. Generated by immunoSEQ multiplex PCR, the TCRdb table keeps only in-frame clones and is missing some. The sample gives about 150,000 clones, 80% to 90% of which show up once; 15% to 20% is in the top ten. The sequencing here drew on blood, taken from a patient whose treatment included radiotherapy and nephrectomy. The receptors originated from a woman between 45 and 60 years old with renal cell carcinoma. Both conserved end residues are part of each CDR3. The order of the fields is V gene, D gene, J gene, clone size, CDR3 protein, CDR3 DNA. A D gene is named only where the DNA matches it firmly. The size of a clone is reported for some rows only, either as once, few or many, or as a class for expanded clones.

TRBV4-3,-,TRBJ2-5,-,CASSQDGLSLTQETQYF,TGCGCCAGCAGCCAAGATGGTCTTAGCTTAACACAAGAGACCCAGTACTTC
TRBV19,-,TRBJ2-2,-,CASSIGGIGELFF,TGTGCCAGTAGTATTGGTGGAATCGGGGAGCTGTTTTTT
TRBV30,-,TRBJ2-1,-,CAWIRRSGSYNEQFF,TGTGCCTGGATAAGGAGGAGCGGATCCTACAATGAGCAGTTCTTC
TRBV11-2,TRBD1,TRBJ2-4,-,CASSSGTGKKGIQYF,TGTGCCAGCAGCTCCGGGACAGGGAAAAAAGGCATTCAGTACTTC
TRBV7-3,-,TRBJ2-2,-,CASSPSAWGTGELFF,TGTGCCAGCAGCCCTTCCGCGTGGGGAACCGGGGAGCTGTTTTTT
TRBV29-1,TRBD2,TRBJ2-3,-,CSVRGLADASTDTQYF,TGCAGCGTTCGGGGACTAGCGGATGCTAGCACAGATACGCAGTATTTT
TRBV15,-,TRBJ1-1,-,CATSGRPSNTEAFF,TGTGCCACCAGCGGACGGCCATCAAACACTGAAGCTTTCTTT
TRBV5-1,-,TRBJ2-7,few,CASSLVSDEQYF,TGCGCCAGCAGCTTGGTCAGTGACGAGCAGTACTTC
TRBV4-3,TRBD2,TRBJ2-3,-,CASSHAGLAGGADTQYF,TGCGCCAGCAGCCATGCCGGACTAGCGGGAGGGGCAGATACGCAGTATTTT
TRBV7-2,TRBD1,TRBJ1-3,-,CASSLPGGASGNTIYF,TGTGCCAGCAGCTTACCAGGGGGCGCTTCCGGAAACACCATATATTTT
TRBV7-2,TRBD1,TRBJ1-5,-,CASSPGQGGHQPQHF,TGTGCCAGCAGCCCCGGACAGGGGGGGCATCAGCCCCAGCATTTT
TRBV2,-,TRBJ1-3,-,CASGVVGSGNTIYF,TGTGCCTCGGGGGTAGTAGGCTCTGGAAACACCATATATTTT
TRBV9,TRBD2,TRBJ2-5,-,CASSKTLAGGPWGTQYF,TGTGCCAGCAGTAAAACTCTAGCGGGAGGGCCGTGGGGGACCCAGTACTTC
TRBV5-1,TRBD2,TRBJ2-1,-,CASSSNSGSSYNEQFF,TGCGCCAGCAGCTCAAATAGCGGGAGCTCCTACAATGAGCAGTTCTTC
TRBV5-8,-,TRBJ2-1,few,CASSSGLKDNEQFF,TGTGCCAGCAGCTCGGGACTCAAGGACAATGAGCAGTTCTTC
TRBV21-1,-,TRBJ1-5,-,CASLPAQHF,TGTGCCAGCCTCCCCGCCCAGCATTTT